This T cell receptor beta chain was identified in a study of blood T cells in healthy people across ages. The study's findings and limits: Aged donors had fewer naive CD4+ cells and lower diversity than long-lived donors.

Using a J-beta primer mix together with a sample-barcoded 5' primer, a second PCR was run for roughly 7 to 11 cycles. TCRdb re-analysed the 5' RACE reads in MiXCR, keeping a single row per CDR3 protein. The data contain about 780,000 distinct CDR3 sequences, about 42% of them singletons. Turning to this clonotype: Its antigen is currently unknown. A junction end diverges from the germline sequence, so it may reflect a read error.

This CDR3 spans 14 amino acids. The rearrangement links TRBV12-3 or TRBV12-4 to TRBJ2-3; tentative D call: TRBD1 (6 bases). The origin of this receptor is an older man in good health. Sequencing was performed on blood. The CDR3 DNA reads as TGTGCCAGCAGTTTCATAGGACAGACAGATGCGCAGTATTTT. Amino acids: CASSFIGQTDAQYF.